A single T cell receptor beta chain is shown here with its context. TCRdb independently ran MiXCR on the 5' RACE reads; one entry per CDR3 protein. The sample comprises approximately 260,000 distinct CDR3 sequences, 10% to 15% of which are singletons, and 0.45% to 0.65% rests with the top ten. With 6 bases clipped from V and 1 base from J, the junction kept 5 bases outside the gene matches. The CDR3 has 13 amino acids. Germline V gene lookup returns CDR1 DFQATT and CDR2 SNEGSKA (reference sequence). This sample was taken from a study of T cells after yellow fever vaccination. The gene calls are TRBV20-1 and TRBJ1-1; TRBD1 agrees at 7 bases. This clonotype was sampled from a man under 40 who received the YFV17D yellow fever vaccine. The source material was CD4+ T cells sorted from PBMCs, sampled 45 days after the yellow fever booster vaccination. CDR3 residues: CSAAGTANTEAFF. In DNA, the CDR3 is TGCAGTGCCGCCGGGACAGCGAACACTGAAGCTTTCTTT.